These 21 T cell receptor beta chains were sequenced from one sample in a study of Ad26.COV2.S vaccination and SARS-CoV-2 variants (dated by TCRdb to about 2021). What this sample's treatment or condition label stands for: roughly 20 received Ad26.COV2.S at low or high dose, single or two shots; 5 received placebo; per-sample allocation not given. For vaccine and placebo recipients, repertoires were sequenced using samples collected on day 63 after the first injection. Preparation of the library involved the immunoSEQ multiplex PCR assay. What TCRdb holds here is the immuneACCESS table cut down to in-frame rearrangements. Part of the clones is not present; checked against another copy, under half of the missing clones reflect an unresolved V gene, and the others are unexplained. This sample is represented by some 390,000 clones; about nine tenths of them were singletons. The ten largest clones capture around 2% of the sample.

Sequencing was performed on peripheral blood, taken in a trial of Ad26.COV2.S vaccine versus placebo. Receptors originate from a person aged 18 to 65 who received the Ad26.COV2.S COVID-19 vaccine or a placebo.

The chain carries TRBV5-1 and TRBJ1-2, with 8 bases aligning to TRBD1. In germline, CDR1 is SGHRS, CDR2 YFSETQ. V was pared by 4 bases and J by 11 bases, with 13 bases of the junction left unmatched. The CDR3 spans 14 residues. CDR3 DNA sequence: TGCGCCAGCAGCCTTGGGACAGGCGAGAAAGAATACACCTTC. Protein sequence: CASSLGTGEKEYTF. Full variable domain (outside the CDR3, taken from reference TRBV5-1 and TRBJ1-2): KAGVTQTPRYLIKTRGQQVTLSCSPISGHRSVSWYQQTPGQGLQFLFEYFSETQRNKGNFPGRFSGRQFSNSRSEMNVSTLELGDSALYLCASSLGTGEKEYTFGSGTRLTVV.

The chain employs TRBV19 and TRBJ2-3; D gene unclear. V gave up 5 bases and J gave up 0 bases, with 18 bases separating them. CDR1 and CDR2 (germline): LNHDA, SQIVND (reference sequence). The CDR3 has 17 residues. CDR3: CASSSPPGWGSTDTQYF. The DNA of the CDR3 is TGTGCCAGTAGTTCGCCCCCGGGTTGGGGAAGCACAGATACGCAGTATTTT. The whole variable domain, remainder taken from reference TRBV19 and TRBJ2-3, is DGGITQSPKYLFRKEGQNVTLSCEQNLNHDAMYWYRQDPGQGLRLIYYSQIVNDFQKGDIAEGYSVSREKKESFPLTVTSAQKNPTAFYLCASSSPPGWGSTDTQYFGPGTRLTVL.

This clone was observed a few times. CDR3 in amino acids: CASSQDPPNVPIYEQYF. CDR3 nucleotides: TGCGCCAGCAGCCAAGATCCCCCCAATGTTCCTATTTACGAGCAGTACTTC. The chain combines TRBV4-1 with TRBJ2-7; D gene ambiguous. The CDR3 loop spans 17 amino acids. Germline V lookup: CDR1 MGHRA, CDR2 YSYEKL. The V gene lost 0 bases and the J gene lost 4 bases, with 19 bases spanning the gap.

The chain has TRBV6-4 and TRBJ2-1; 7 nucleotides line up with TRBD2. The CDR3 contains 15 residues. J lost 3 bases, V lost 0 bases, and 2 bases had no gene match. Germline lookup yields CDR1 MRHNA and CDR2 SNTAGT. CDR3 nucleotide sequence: TGTGCCAGCAGTGACTCAAGCGGGGACTACAATGAGCAGTTCTTC. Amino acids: CASSDSSGDYNEQFF.

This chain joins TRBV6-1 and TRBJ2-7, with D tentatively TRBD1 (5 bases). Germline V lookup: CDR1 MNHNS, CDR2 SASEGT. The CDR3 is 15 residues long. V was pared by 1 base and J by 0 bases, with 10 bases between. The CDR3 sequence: CASSEGIDSSYEQYF. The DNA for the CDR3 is TGTGCCAGCAGTGAAGGAATCGACAGCTCCTACGAGCAGTACTTC.

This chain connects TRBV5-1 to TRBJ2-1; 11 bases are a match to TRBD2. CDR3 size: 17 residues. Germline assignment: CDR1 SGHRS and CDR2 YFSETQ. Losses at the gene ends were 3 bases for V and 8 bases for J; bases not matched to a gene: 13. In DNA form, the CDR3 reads TGCGCCAGCAGCTCCACCGGCCTAGCGGGAGGCATCCATGAGCAGTTCTTC. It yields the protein CASSSTGLAGGIHEQFF.

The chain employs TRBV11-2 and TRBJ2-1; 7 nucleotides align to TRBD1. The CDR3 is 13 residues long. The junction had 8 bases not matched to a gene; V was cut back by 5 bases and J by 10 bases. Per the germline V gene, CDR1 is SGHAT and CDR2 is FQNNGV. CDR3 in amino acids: CASSLHPGGEQFF. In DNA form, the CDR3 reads TGTGCCAGCAGCCTCCACCCAGGGGGAGAGCAGTTCTTC.

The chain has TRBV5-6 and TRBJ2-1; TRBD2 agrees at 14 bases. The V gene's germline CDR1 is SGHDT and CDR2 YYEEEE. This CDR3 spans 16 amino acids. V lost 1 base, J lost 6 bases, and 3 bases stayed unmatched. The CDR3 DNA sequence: TGTGCCAGCAGCTTGCGGGGGACTAGCGGGAGCAATGAGCAGTTCTTC. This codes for CASSLRGTSGSNEQFF.

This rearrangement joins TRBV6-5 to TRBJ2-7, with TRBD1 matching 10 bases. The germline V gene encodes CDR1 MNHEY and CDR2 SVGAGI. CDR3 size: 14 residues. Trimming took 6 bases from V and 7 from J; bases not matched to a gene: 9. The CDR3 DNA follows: TGTGCCAGCAGGTACGGGACAGGGGCGTTGGAGCAGTACTTC. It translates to CASRYGTGALEQYF.

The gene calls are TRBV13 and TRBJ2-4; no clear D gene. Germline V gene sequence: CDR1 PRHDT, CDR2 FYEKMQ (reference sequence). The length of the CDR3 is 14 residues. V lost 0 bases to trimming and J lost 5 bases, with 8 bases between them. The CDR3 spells CASSLGAEENIQYF. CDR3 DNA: TGTGCCAGCAGCTTAGGGGCGGAAGAAAACATTCAGTACTTC.

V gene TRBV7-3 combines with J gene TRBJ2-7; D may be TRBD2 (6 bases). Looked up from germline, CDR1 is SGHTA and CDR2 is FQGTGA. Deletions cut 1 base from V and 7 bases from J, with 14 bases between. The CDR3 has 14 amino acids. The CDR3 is CASSLKPGAGEQYF. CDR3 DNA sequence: TGTGCCAGCAGCTTAAAACCGGGAGCGGGTGAGCAGTACTTC. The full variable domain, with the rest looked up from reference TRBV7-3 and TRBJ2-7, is GAGVSQTPSNKVTEKGKYVELRCDPISGHTALYWYRQSLGQGPEFLIYFQGTGAADDSGLPNDRFFAVRPEGSVSTLKIQRTERGDSAVYLCASSLKPGAGEQYFGPGTRLTVT.

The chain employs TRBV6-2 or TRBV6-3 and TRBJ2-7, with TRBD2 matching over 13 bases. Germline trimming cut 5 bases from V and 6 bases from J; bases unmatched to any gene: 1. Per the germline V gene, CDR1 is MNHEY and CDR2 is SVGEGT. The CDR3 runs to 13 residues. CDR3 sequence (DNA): TGTGCCAGCAGTCGACTAGCGGGAGGCGAGCAGTACTTC. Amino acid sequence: CASSRLAGGEQYF.

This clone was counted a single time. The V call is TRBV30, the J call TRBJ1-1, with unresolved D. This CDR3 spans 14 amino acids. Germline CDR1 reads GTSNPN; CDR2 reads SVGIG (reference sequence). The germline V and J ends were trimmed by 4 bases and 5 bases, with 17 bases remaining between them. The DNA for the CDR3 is TGTGCCTGGATGCGCGGGGTTTTGGAGACTGAAGCTTTCTTT. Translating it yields CAWMRGVLETEAFF. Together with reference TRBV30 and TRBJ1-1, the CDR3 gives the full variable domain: SQTIHQWPATLVQPVGSPLSLECTVEGTSNPNLYWYRQAAGRGLQLLFYSVGIGQISSEVPQNLSASRPQDRQFILSSKKLLLSDSGFYLCAWMRGVLETEAFFGQGTRLTVV.

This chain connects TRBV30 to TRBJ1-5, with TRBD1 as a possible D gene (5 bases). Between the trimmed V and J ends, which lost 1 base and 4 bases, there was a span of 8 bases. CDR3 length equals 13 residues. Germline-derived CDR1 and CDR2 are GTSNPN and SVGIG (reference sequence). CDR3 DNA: TGTGCCTGGAGTGCCGACAGAAATCAGCCCCAGCATTTT. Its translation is CAWSADRNQPQHF. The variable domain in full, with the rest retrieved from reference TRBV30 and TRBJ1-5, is SQTIHQWPATLVQPVGSPLSLECTVEGTSNPNLYWYRQAAGRGLQLLFYSVGIGQISSEVPQNLSASRPQDRQFILSSKKLLLSDSGFYLCAWSADRNQPQHFGDGTRLSIL.

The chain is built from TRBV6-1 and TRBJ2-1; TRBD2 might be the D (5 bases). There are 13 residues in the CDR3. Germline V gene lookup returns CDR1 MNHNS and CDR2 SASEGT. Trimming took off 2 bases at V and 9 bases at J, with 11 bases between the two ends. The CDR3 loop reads CASSESGRGEQFF. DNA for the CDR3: TGTGCCAGCAGTGAATCAGGACGGGGTGAGCAGTTCTTC.

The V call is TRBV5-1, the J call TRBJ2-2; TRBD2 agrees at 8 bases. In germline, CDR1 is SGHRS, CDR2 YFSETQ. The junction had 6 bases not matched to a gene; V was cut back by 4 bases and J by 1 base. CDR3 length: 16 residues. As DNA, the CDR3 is TGCGCCAGCAGCCCTAGGACTAGCAGGAACACCGGGGAGCTGTTTTTT. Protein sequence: CASSPRTSRNTGELFF.

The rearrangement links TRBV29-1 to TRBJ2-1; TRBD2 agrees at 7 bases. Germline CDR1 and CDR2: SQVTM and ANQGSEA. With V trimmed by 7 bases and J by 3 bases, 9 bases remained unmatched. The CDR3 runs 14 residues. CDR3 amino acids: CSAGSGKGYNEQFF. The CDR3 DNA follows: TGCAGCGCGGGAAGCGGGAAGGGCTACAATGAGCAGTTCTTC.

DNA for the CDR3: TGTGCCAGCAGCTTAGGGGCCAGCGTCTATGGCTACACCTTC. Translating it yields CASSLGASVYGYTF. The rearrangement links TRBV7-2 to TRBJ1-2; no reliable D call. This CDR3 spans 14 amino acids. Trimming left V 1 base short and J 4 bases short, with 10 bases between. Germline V CDR1 and CDR2: SGHTA, FQGNSA.

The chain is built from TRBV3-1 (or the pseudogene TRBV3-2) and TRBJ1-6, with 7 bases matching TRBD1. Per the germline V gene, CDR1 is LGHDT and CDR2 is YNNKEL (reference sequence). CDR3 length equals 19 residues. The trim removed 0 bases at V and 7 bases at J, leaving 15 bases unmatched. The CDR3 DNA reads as TGTGCCAGCAGCCAAGAAGTGACAGGGTCTAGACGAAGAAATTCACCCCTCCACTTT. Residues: CASSQEVTGSRRRNSPLHF.

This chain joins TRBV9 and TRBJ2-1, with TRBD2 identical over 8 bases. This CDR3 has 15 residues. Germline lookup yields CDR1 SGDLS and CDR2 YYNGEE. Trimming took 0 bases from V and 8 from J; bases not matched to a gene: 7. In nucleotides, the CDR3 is TGTGCCAGCAGCGTAGCGGGTAGCGGGACCGATGAGCAGTTCTTC. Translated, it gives CASSVAGSGTDEQFF.

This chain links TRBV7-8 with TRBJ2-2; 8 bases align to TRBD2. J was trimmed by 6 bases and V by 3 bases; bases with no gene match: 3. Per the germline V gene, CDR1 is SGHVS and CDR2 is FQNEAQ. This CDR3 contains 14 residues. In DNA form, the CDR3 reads TGTGCCAGCAGCTTCCCGGGGGGGGCCGGGGAGCTGTTTTTT. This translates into CASSFPGGAGELFF.